This T cell receptor (beta chain) was recovered during a study of early T cells in non-severe SARS-CoV-2 infection. Whole-study context: Sequencing of unsorted whole blood was done on bulk RNA, leaving chains unpaired.

V lost 9 bases and J 0 bases, leaving 9 bases between the germline ends. The CDR3 consists of 13 residues. Germline CDR1 is LNHDA and CDR2 is SQIVND (reference sequence). Tagging with unique molecular identifiers was applied to individual cDNA molecules. TCRdb itself ran the 5' RACE reads through MiXCR, one entry per CDR3 protein. The table has roughly 56,000 distinct CDR3 sequences, approximately 10% seen once. Study results and caveats: VDJdb-based annotation leaned toward anti-spike CD8 responses and missed private and CD4 specificities.

This clonotype has a single count. Its specificity is unknown. What was sequenced was whole blood. The chain is built from TRBV19 and TRBJ2-4; maybe TRBD2 (5 bases). This clonotype originated in an adult who was a healthcare worker with PCR-confirmed SARS-CoV-2 infection or an uninfected control (not recorded which). CDR3 sequence: CASSGKAKNIQYF. The CDR3 coding sequence is TGTGCCAGCTCCGGGAAAGCCAAAAACATTCAGTACTTC.